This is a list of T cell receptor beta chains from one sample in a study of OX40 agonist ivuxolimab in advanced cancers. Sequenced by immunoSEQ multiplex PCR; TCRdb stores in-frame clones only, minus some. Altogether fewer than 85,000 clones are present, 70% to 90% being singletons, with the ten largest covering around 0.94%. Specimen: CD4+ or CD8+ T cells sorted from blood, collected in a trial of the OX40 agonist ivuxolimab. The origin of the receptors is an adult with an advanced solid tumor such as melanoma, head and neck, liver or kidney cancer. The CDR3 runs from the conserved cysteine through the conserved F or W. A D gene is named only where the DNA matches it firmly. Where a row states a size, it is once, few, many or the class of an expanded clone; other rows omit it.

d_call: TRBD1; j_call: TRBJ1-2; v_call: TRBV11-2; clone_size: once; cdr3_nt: TGTGCCAGCAGCTTAGAACAGGGGTATGGCTACACCTTC; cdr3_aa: CASSLEQGYGYTF
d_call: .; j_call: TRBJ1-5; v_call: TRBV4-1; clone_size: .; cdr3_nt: TGCGCCAGCAGCCAGGACCAAGGAGGGGTAACCTATAGCAATCAGCCCCAGCATTTT; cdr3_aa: CASSQDQGGVTYSNQPQHF
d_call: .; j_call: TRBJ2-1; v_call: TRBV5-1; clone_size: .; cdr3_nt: TGCGCCAGCAGCTCTCTGGCGGGGCATGAGCAGTTCTTC; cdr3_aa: CASSSLAGHEQFF
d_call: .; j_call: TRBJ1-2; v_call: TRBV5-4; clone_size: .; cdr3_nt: TGTGCCAGCAGCTTGGGGCAGAACTATGGCTACACCTTC; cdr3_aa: CASSLGQNYGYTF
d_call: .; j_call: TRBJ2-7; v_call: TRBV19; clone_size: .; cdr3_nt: TGTGCCAGTAGTTCTTCAGCGGTGCCCTACGAGCAGTACTTC; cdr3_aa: CASSSSAVPYEQYF
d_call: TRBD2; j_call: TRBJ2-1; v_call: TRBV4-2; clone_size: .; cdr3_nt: TGTGCCAGCAGCAATAGCGGGATCTACAATGAGCAGTTCTTC; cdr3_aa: CASSNSGIYNEQFF
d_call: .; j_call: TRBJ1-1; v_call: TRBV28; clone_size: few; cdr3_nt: TGTGCCAGCACCTCCGAGGGGACTGAAGCTTTCTTT; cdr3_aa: CASTSEGTEAFF
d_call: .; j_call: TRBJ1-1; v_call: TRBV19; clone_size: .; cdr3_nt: TGTGCCAGTAGTATCTCGACAAACACTGAAGCTTTCTTT; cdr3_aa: CASSISTNTEAFF
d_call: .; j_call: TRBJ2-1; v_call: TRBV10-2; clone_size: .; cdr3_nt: TGCGCCAGCAGGACCTCGGGACCCAACAATGAGCAGTTCTTC; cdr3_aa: CASRTSGPNNEQFF
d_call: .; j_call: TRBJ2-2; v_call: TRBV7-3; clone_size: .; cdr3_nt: TGTGCCAGCAGCTTAGGATGGGGAGGATCGGGCACCGGGGAGCTGTTTTTT; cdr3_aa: CASSLGWGGSGTGELFF
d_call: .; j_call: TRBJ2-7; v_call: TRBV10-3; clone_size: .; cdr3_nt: TGTGCCATCTCTACCTCAGGAAGCACCTACGAGCAGTACTTC; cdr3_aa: CAISTSGSTYEQYF
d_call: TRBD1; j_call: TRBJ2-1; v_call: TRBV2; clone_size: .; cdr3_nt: TGTGCCAGCAGTGCCCTGGACAGGGTCTCCTACAATGAGCAGTTCTTC; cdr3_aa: CASSALDRVSYNEQFF
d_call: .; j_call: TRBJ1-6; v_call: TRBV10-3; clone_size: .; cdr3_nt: TGTGCCATCAGAGTAGGACAAGAGAATTCACCCCTCCACTTT; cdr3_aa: CAIRVGQENSPLHF
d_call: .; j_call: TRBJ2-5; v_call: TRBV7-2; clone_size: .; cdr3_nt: TGTGCCAGCAGCCCGTCGACAGTGCGCGAAGAGACCCAGTACTTC; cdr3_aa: CASSPSTVREETQYF
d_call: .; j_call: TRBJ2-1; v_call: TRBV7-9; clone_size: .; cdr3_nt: TGTGCCAGCAGCGGCCCAGGGCAGTTCTTC; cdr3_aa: CASSGPGQFF
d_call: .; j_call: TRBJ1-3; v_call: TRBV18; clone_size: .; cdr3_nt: TGTGCCAGCTCACCAGACAGGAACACCATATATTTT; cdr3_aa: CASSPDRNTIYF
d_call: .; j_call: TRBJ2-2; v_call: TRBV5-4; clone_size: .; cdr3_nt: TGCGCCAGCAGCCAAGATAACAGGGACACCGGGGAGCTGTTTTTT; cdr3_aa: CASSQDNRDTGELFF
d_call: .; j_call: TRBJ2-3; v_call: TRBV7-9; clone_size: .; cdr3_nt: TGTGCCAGCAAGTTCGGCGGGGATACGCAGTATTTT; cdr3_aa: CASKFGGDTQYF
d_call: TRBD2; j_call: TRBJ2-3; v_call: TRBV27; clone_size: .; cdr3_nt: TGTGCCAGCAGGTCTAGCGGGAGGCTCACAGATACGCAGTATTTT; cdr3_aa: CASRSSGRLTDTQYF
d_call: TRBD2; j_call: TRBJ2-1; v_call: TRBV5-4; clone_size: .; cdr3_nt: TGTGCCAGCAGCTCGGGACTAGCGGCTAACAATGAGCAGTTCTTC; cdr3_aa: CASSSGLAANNEQFF
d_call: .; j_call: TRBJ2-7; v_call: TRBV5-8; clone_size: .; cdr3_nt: TGTGCCAGCAGTCGGGACATCCTTTCCTACGAGCAGTACTTC; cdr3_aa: CASSRDILSYEQYF
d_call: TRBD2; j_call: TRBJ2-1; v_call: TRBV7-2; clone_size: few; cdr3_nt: TGTGCCAGCAGCTTCGGGACTAGCGGGCGGTACAATGAGCAGTTCTTC; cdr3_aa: CASSFGTSGRYNEQFF
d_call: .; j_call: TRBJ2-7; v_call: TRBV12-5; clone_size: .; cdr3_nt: TGTGCTAGTTGTCGGGGTACCCTCTACGAGCAGTACTTC; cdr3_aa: CASCRGTLYEQYF
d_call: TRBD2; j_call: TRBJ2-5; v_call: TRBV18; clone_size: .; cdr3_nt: TGTGCCAGCTCATTTACTAGCGGAGCACAAGAGACCCAGTACTTC; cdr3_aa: CASSFTSGAQETQYF
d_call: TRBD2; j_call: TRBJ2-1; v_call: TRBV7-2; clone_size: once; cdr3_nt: TGTGCCAGCAGCTTGCTAGCGGGGAACTATGAGCAGTTCTTC; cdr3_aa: CASSLLAGNYEQFF
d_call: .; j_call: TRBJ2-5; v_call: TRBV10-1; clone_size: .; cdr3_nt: TGCGCCAGCAGTGACTCTCGGAATCGAGAGACCCAGTACTTC; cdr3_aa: CASSDSRNRETQYF
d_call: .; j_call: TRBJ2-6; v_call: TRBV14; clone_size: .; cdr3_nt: TGTGCCAGCAGTCTTACACCCGGGGCCAACGTCCTGACTTTC; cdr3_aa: CASSLTPGANVLTF
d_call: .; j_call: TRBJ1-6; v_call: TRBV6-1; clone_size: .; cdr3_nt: TGTGCCAGCAGTAGCTCCTATAATTCACCCCTCCACTTT; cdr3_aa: CASSSSYNSPLHF
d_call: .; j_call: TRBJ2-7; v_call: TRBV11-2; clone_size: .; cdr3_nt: TGTGCCAGCAGCCAGCTAGACAGGGAGGACGAGCAGTACTTC; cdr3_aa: CASSQLDREDEQYF
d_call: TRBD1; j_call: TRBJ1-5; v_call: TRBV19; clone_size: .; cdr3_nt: TGTGCCAGTATGCCCGGGACAGGGGGAGGAAGGAATCAGCCCCAGCATTTT; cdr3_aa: CASMPGTGGGRNQPQHF
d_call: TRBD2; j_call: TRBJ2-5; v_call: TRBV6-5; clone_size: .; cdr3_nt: TGTGCCAGCAGTTATCAGCGGGGGGGCCTAGAGACCCAGTACTTC; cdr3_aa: CASSYQRGGLETQYF
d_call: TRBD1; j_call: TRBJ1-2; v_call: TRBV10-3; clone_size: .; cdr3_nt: TGTGCCATCAGTGAACGACGGACAGGGTATGGCTACACCTTC; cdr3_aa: CAISERRTGYGYTF
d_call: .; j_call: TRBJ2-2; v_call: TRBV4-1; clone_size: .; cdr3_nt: TGCGCCAGCAGCGCCCGTAACACCGGGGAGCTGTTTTTT; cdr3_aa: CASSARNTGELFF
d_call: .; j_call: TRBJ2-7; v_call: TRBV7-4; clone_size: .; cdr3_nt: TGTGCCAGCAGCTTATTGGTTGGACTGGGGGCCTACGAGCAGTACTTC; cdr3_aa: CASSLLVGLGAYEQYF
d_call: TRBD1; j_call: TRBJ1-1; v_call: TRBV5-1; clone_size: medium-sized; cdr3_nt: TGCGCCAGCAGCTTGGCCCCCGGACAGGGGGCAAACACTGAAGCTTTCTTT; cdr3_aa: CASSLAPGQGANTEAFF
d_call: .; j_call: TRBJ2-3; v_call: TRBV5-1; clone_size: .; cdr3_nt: TGCGCCAGCAGCCTAACAGATACGCAGTATTTT; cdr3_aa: CASSLTDTQYF
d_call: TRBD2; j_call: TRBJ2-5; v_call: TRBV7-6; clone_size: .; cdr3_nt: TGTGCCAGCAGCTTAGAGGCTAGCGGAGGGAGGGAGACCCAGTACTTC; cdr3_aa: CASSLEASGGRETQYF
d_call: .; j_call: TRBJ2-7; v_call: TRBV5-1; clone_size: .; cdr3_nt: TGCGCCAGCAGCCTATCCCTAGGCGAGCAGTACTTC; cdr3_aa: CASSLSLGEQYF
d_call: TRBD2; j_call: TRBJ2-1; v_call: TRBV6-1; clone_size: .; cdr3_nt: TGTGCCAGCAGTGATGTACTAGCGGGAGGACGAGAGCAGTTCTTC; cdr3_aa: CASSDVLAGGREQFF
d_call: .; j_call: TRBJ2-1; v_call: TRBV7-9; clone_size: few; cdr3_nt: TGTGCCAGCAGCTTAGATTGGGGTGATGAGCAGTTCTTC; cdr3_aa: CASSLDWGDEQFF
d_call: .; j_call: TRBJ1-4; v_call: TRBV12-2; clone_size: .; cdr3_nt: TGTGCAAGTCGCTTATATGGGGCCAAAACAGGGGCTAATGAAAAACTGTTTTTT; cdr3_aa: CASRLYGAKTGANEKLFF
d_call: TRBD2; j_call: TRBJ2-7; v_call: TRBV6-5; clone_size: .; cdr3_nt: TGTGCCAGCAGCCGGGTAGCTCGGGAGGCTTACGAGCAGTACTTC; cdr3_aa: CASSRVAREAYEQYF
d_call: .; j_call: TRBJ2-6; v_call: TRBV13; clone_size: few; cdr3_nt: TGTGCCAGCAGCACTACCTGGAGTGGGGCCAACGTCCTGACTTTC; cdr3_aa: CASSTTWSGANVLTF
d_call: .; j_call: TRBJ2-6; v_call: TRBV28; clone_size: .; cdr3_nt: TGTGCCAGCAGTACGTACCGGGTCCTGACTTTC; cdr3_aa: CASSTYRVLTF
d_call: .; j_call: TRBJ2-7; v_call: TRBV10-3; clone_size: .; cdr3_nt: TGTGCCATCAGTGATACCGGGACCTCCTACGAGCAGTACTTC; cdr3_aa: CAISDTGTSYEQYF
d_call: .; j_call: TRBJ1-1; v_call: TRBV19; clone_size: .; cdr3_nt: TGTGCCAGTAGTATTAGTTCCGGGACTGAAGCTTTCTTT; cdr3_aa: CASSISSGTEAFF
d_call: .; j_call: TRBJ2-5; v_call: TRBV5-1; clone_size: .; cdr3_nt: TGCGCCAGCAGCTACGAGGGGGAGACCCAGTACTTC; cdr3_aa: CASSYEGETQYF
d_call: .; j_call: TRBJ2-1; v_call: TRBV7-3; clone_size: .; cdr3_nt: TGTGCCAGCAGCTTAGCCGGACAAGGTTTTGATGAGCAGTTCTTC; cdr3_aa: CASSLAGQGFDEQFF